The 12 T cell receptor beta chains below were found in one sample sequenced in a study of shared clonotypes between healthy human individuals. TCRdb's table, derived via immunoSEQ multiplex PCR, lists solely in-frame clones and lacks some. The table shows roughly 76,000 clones, with about 65% occurring only once. The sample taken for sequencing was memory CD8+ T cells sorted from blood. Subset indicated: CD45RO+ cells pooled with CCR7-negative TemRA cells. Every receptor here comes from a man aged 30 to 45 in good health.

V is TRBV27 and J is TRBJ2-5; 12 nucleotides line up with TRBD2. Germline V gene sequence: CDR1 MNHEY, CDR2 SMNVEV (reference sequence). J lost 5 bases, V lost 8 bases, and 15 bases had no gene match. The CDR3 is 17 residues long. This CDR3 is CASSPMASGRAWETQYF. The CDR3 DNA sequence: TGTGCCAGCTCCCCTATGGCTAGCGGGAGGGCCTGGGAGACCCAGTACTTC.

This clone was seen at least ten times. This chain links TRBV11-2 with TRBJ2-1; 8 bases are shared with TRBD2. J was trimmed by 8 bases and V by 0 bases; bases with no gene match: 12. CDR3 length: 17 amino acids. Germline loops: CDR1 SGHAT, CDR2 FQNNGV. The CDR3 bases are TGTGCCAGCAGCTTAGATTGGCGGGGAGGACTAGCCGATGAGCAGTTCTTC. This gives the protein CASSLDWRGGLADEQFF.

In this sample, this clone turned up many times. This chain connects TRBV7-8 to TRBJ2-5; the D gene is possibly TRBD2 (6 bases). Germline loops: CDR1 SGHVS, CDR2 FQNEAQ. With 5 bases removed from V and 5 bases from J, the gap between germline ends came to 21 bases. The CDR3 has 16 residues. Written as DNA, the CDR3 is TGTGCCAGCAGCCCTTCATCCGGGACTCTCCAGGAGACCCAGTACTTC. As protein: CASSPSSGTLQETQYF. Drawing the rest from reference TRBV7-8 and TRBJ2-5, the complete variable domain is GAGVSQSPRYKVAKRGQDVALRCDPISGHVSLFWYQQALGQGPEFLTYFQNEAQLDKSGLPSDRFFAERPEGSVSTLKIQRTQQEDSAVYLCASSPSSGTLQETQYFGPGTRLLVL.

The genes are TRBV28 and TRBJ1-2, with a possible D match to TRBD1 (6 bases). The ends were cut back, 4 bases at V and 3 bases at J, with 21 bases in the middle. The CDR3 sequence is 17 residues long. Germline-derived CDR1 and CDR2 are MDHEN and SYDVKM. The CDR3 loop reads CASSSPSDRLQYYGYTF. The DNA for the CDR3 is TGTGCCAGCAGTTCCCCCTCTGACAGGCTCCAGTACTATGGCTACACCTTC.

At least ten counts were recorded for this clone. The chain joins TRBV10-3 to TRBJ2-1, with a weak D call TRBD2 (5 bases). This CDR3 is 16 amino acids long. The germline gives CDR1 ENHRY, CDR2 SYGVKD. Deletions cut 9 bases from V and 0 bases from J, with 18 bases between. CDR3 bases: TGTGCCATAGAGGGTGAGGCGGCGAGCTCCTACAATGAGCAGTTCTTC. Its translation: CAIEGEAASSYNEQFF.

V is TRBV4-3 and J is TRBJ2-7, with D maybe TRBD1 (6 bases). CDR3 size: 15 residues. Trimming removed 1 base at V and 0 bases at J, with 10 bases between. The V gene's germline CDR1 is LGHNA and CDR2 YSLEER. CDR3: CASSQGQDSSYEQYF. The CDR3 DNA is TGCGCCAGCAGCCAAGGTCAGGACAGCTCCTACGAGCAGTACTTC.

In this sample, this clone turned up a few times. The J gene is TRBJ1-2, the V gene TRBV6-1, with D perhaps TRBD1 (5 bases). Trimming left V 0 bases short and J 4 bases short, with 9 bases between. The CDR3 has 14 residues. Germline CDR1 reads MNHNS; CDR2 reads SASEGT. The CDR3 bases are TGTGCCAGCAGTGAAGCCAGGGTATTCTATGGCTACACCTTC. It encodes CASSEARVFYGYTF.

This clone was seen more than once but under ten times. V gene TRBV7-9 combines with J gene TRBJ1-2, with unresolved D. This CDR3 contains 15 residues. Germline V gives CDR1 SEHNR, CDR2 FQNEAQ (reference sequence). Trimming removed 5 bases from V and 0 bases from J, with 13 bases in between. DNA for the CDR3: TGTGCCAGCAGCCCTCATTCAGCCCCTAACTATGGCTACACCTTC. Amino acid sequence: CASSPHSAPNYGYTF.

The chain combines TRBV6-1 with TRBJ2-4, with 14 bases identical to TRBD2. The germline V gene has CDR1 MNHNS and CDR2 SASEGT. The CDR3 loop spans 16 amino acids. The ends lost 1 base at V and 4 bases at J; junction bases unmatched: 0. The CDR3 loop reads CASSEGLAGGKNIQYF. DNA for the CDR3: TGTGCCAGCAGTGAAGGACTAGCGGGAGGGAAAAACATTCAGTACTTC.

The chain joins TRBV7-8 to TRBJ2-1; 8 bases line up with TRBD2. Per the germline V gene, CDR1 is SGHVS and CDR2 is FQNEAQ. With 2 bases clipped from V and 3 bases from J, the junction kept 6 bases outside the gene matches. CDR3 length: 16 amino acids. CDR3 protein: CASSLFSGIVYNEQFF. The CDR3 bases are TGTGCCAGCAGCTTATTTAGCGGGATCGTCTACAATGAGCAGTTCTTC.

The chain employs TRBV7-9 and TRBJ1-5, with 9 positions matching TRBD1. Trimming took 2 bases from V and 7 from J; bases not matched to a gene: 3. The CDR3 has 14 amino acids. Per germline, CDR1 SEHNR and CDR2 FQNEAQ (reference sequence). This chain's CDR3 is CASSLSTGGQPQHF. For the CDR3, the DNA is TGTGCCAGCAGCTTATCGACAGGGGGACAGCCCCAGCATTTT.

By frequency in the sample, this clone is medium-sized. This chain uses TRBV6-4 with TRBJ2-3, with D maybe TRBD2 (6 bases). The CDR3 is 15 residues long. V was clipped by 3 bases and J by 1 base, with 11 bases between them. Germline loops: CDR1 MRHNA, CDR2 SNTAGT. The DNA of the CDR3 is TGTGCCAGCAGTGAAGTGTCGGGAGGCACAGATACGCAGTATTTT. Translation gives CASSEVSGGTDTQYF.